These 7 T cell receptor beta chains share one sample of origin, sequenced in a study of CD8 T cells in Susac syndrome. Random hexamers primed reverse transcription of about 0.5 to 1 ug RNA. Using its own MiXCR run on the immunoSEQ multiplex PCR reads, TCRdb lists one record per CDR3 protein. The sample holds 70,000 or so distinct CDR3 sequences; approximately 95% are singletons and the top ten take just under 0.4%. Input material: CD8+ T cells from PBMCs. The receptors were sampled from a human donor with multiple sclerosis.

V usage is TRBV6-1 and J usage is TRBJ1-3; D is unresolved. Trimming pared 3 bases from V and 0 bases from J, leaving 9 bases between. This CDR3 has 15 amino acids. CDR1 and CDR2 from the germline V gene are MNHNS and SASEGT. DNA for the CDR3: TGTGCCAGCAGTGATTCCCCCTTCTCTGGAAACACCATATATTTT. Translating it yields CASSDSPFSGNTIYF.

This chain joins TRBV20-1 and TRBJ1-1, with unresolved D. In germline, CDR1 is DFQATT, CDR2 SNEGSKA (reference sequence). CDR3 length equals 13 residues. Trimming removed 2 bases from V and 0 bases from J, with 7 bases in between. CDR3 residues: CSARPLLNTEAFF. The CDR3 DNA is TGCAGTGCTAGACCCCTTCTGAACACTGAAGCTTTCTTT.

The rearrangement links TRBV24-1 to TRBJ1-2, with 7 bases lining up with TRBD1. Unmatched junction bases numbered 8, after V lost 11 bases and J lost 3 bases. The CDR3 has 13 residues. Germline V gene sequence: CDR1 KGHDR, CDR2 SFDVKD. The CDR3 sequence: CAKKSTGDYGYTF. The DNA for the CDR3 is TGTGCCAAGAAAAGTACAGGGGACTATGGCTACACCTTC.

The chain employs TRBV10-2 and TRBJ1-1, with D perhaps matching TRBD1 (5 bases). The CDR3 is 13 residues long. Germline assignment: CDR1 WSHSY and CDR2 SAAADI. The V and J ends lost 6 bases and 3 bases respectively, with 11 bases between them. CDR3 amino acids: CASRLGADTEAFF. The CDR3 bases are TGCGCCAGCAGACTAGGGGCAGACACTGAAGCTTTCTTT.

DNA of the CDR3: TGTGCCAGTAGTATCCCAGAAATGAACACTGAAGCTTTCTTT. Protein sequence: CASSIPEMNTEAFF. The chain uses TRBV19 and TRBJ1-1; D remains ambiguous. Looked up from germline, CDR1 is LNHDA and CDR2 is SQIVND (reference sequence). The CDR3 sequence is 14 residues long. Trimming removed 3 bases from V and 0 bases from J, with 8 bases in between.

The rearrangement links TRBV6-4 to TRBJ2-2; 9 positions match TRBD2. Per the germline V gene, CDR1 is MRHNA and CDR2 is SNTAGT. V was pared by 2 bases and J by 5 bases, with 3 bases of the junction left unmatched. This CDR3 has 15 amino acids. The CDR3 region has the DNA TGTGCCAGCAGTGACATAGCGGGGGCAACCGGGGAGCTGTTTTTT. Translated, it gives CASSDIAGATGELFF.

The chain combines TRBV19 with TRBJ2-6; D gene uncertain. Per germline, CDR1 LNHDA and CDR2 SQIVND (reference sequence). V was trimmed by 3 bases and J by 4 bases, leaving 10 bases between them. CDR3 length: 15 amino acids. The CDR3 protein is CASSIRFRGANVLTF. CDR3 sequence (DNA): TGTGCCAGTAGTATTAGGTTTAGGGGGGCCAACGTCCTGACTTTC.